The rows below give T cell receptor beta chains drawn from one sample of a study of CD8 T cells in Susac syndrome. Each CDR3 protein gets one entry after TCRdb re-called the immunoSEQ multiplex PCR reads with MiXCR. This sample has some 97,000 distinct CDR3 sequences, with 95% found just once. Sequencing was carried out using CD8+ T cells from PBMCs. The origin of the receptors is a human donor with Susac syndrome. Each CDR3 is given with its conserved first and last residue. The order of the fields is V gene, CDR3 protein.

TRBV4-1 CASSQDQGQGRGGYTF
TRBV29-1 CSVEDGRAYPDTQYF
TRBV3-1 CASSQELAGGRETQYF
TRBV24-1 CATSDLTSGRIF
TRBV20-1 CSASTGPNQPQHF
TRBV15 CATSSRTGVSEQFF
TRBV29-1 CSVALGGRDTEAFF
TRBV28 CASEGGGYEQYF
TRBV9 CASSPLTRVRPAGYGYTF
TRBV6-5 CASGDMNTEAFF
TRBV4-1 CASSLTGGYPDTQYF
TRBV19 CASSSAKGVGKTQYF
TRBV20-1 CSARSTDTEAFF
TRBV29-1 CSVEEEDHYGYTF
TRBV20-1 CSARQGAFSFSEKLFF
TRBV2 CASSELGANQPQHF
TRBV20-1 CSARDLAHSTEAFF
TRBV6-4 CASSPRTGGTDTQYF
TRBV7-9 CASSLVSGTSNQPQHF
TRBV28 CASSLDGGYNEQFF
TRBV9 CASSPRSHSYEQYF
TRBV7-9 CASSSGTVNEKLFF
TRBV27 CASSLSWTGKTEAFF
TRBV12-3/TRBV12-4 CASSHSDSPLHF
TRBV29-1 CSVQPGGAVYNEQFF
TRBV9 CASSDAPGQGFFYGYTF
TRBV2 CASTPDRVISYEQYF
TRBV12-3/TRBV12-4 CASSLREQFF
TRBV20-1 CSARPGDSYEQYF
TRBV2 CASRVWGNYGYTF